This entry describes one TCR beta chain. A Seattle source enrolled patients during active infection and followed them longitudinally. The sample comes from a study of blood T cell repertoires in COVID-19. V was trimmed by 1 base and J by 5 bases, leaving 3 bases between them. There are 11 residues in the CDR3. Germline V gives CDR1 SGHNT, CDR2 YYREEE (reference sequence). Original handling: Using reference gene primer amplification, nucleated cell counts were estimated. Repertoires were generated with immunoSEQ multiplex PCR, while TCRdb's copy carries only in-frame clones and drops some. V, J and clone size are those of that table, while D and trimming were read from the DNA. The data show almost 250,000 clones, roughly 88% seen once.

The specimen was peripheral blood. This chain links TRBV5-4 with TRBJ2-5; unclear D gene. This sequence was found in a woman aged 80 or over with COVID-19, enrolled during active disease. This CDR3 is CASSLYETQYF. For the CDR3, the DNA is TGTGCCAGCAGCTTGTATGAGACCCAGTACTTC.